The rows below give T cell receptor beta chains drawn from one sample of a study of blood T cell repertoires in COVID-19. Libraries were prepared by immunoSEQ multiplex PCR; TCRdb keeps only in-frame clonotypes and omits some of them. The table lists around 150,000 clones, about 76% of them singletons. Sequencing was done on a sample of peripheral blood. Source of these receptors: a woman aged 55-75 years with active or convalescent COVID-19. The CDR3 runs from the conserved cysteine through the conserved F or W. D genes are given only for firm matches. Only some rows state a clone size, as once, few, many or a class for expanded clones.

CDR3 protein: CASSLGSITETQYF
CDR3 DNA: TGCGCCAGCAGCTTGGGAAGCATCACGGAGACCCAGTACTTC
V gene: TRBV5-1
J gene: TRBJ2-5
D gene: NA
clone size: NA

CDR3 protein: CASSQTSGILETQYF
CDR3 DNA: TGTGCCAGCTCACAAACTTCAGGAATACTAGAGACCCAGTACTTC
V gene: TRBV18
J gene: TRBJ2-5
D gene: NA
clone size: NA

CDR3 protein: CASSAGGAGSTDTQYF
CDR3 DNA: TGTGCCAGCAGCGCAGGGGGCGCAGGGAGCACAGATACGCAGTATTTT
V gene: TRBV9
J gene: TRBJ2-3
D gene: TRBD1
clone size: NA

CDR3 protein: CASSRSRGRNQPQHF
CDR3 DNA: TGCGCCAGCAGCCGATCGAGGGGGCGCAATCAGCCCCAGCATTTT
V gene: TRBV4-1
J gene: TRBJ1-5
D gene: TRBD1
clone size: NA

CDR3 protein: CASSPSGEGAYNEQFF
CDR3 DNA: TGTGCCAGCAGCCCTTCCGGGGAGGGAGCCTACAATGAGCAGTTCTTC
V gene: TRBV14
J gene: TRBJ2-1
D gene: TRBD2
clone size: NA

CDR3 protein: CASSLDRNQPQHF
CDR3 DNA: TGTGCCAGCAGCTTAGACAGGAACCAGCCCCAGCATTTT
V gene: TRBV7-9
J gene: TRBJ1-5
D gene: NA
clone size: NA

CDR3 protein: CASSLGWEVNGYTF
CDR3 DNA: TGTGCCAGCAGTTTGGGTTGGGAGGTCAATGGCTACACCTTC
V gene: TRBV28
J gene: TRBJ1-2
D gene: NA
clone size: few

CDR3 protein: CASSRGSDMGYGYTF
CDR3 DNA: TGTGCCAGCAGCCGAGGGTCTGACATGGGCTATGGCTACACCTTC
V gene: TRBV6-5
J gene: TRBJ1-2
D gene: NA
clone size: NA

CDR3 protein: CASSQDSGSSSRTDTQYF
CDR3 DNA: TGCGCCAGCAGCCAAGACTCGGGTAGCAGTTCCCGCACAGATACGCAGTATTTT
V gene: TRBV4-3
J gene: TRBJ2-3
D gene: NA
clone size: few

CDR3 protein: CASSLEGGRAPYEQYF
CDR3 DNA: TGTGCCAGCAGCTTAGAGGGCGGGAGGGCCCCCTACGAGCAGTACTTC
V gene: TRBV7-2
J gene: TRBJ2-7
D gene: TRBD2
clone size: NA

CDR3 protein: CATSDRGAEAFF
CDR3 DNA: TGTGCCACCAGTGATCGGGGGGCTGAAGCTTTCTTT
V gene: TRBV24-1
J gene: TRBJ1-1
D gene: NA
clone size: NA

CDR3 protein: CAIPGLAGEGTGELFF
CDR3 DNA: TGTGCCATTCCGGGACTAGCGGGAGAAGGCACCGGGGAGCTGTTTTTT
V gene: TRBV2
J gene: TRBJ2-2
D gene: TRBD2
clone size: NA

CDR3 protein: CASSLVAGARETQYF
CDR3 DNA: TGCGCCAGCAGCTTAGTAGCGGGGGCGAGAGAGACCCAGTACTTC
V gene: TRBV5-1
J gene: TRBJ2-5
D gene: TRBD2
clone size: NA

CDR3 protein: CASSLGQGQETQYF
CDR3 DNA: TGTGCCAGCAGCTTAGGACAGGGCCAAGAGACCCAGTACTTC
V gene: TRBV7-2
J gene: TRBJ2-5
D gene: TRBD1
clone size: NA

CDR3 protein: CASSIVSQGAHEQYF
CDR3 DNA: TGTGCCAGTAGTATAGTCTCCCAGGGGGCCCACGAGCAGTACTTC
V gene: TRBV19
J gene: TRBJ2-7
D gene: TRBD1
clone size: NA

CDR3 protein: CASSPGIHSGNTIYF
CDR3 DNA: TGTGCCAGCAGCCCGGGGATACACTCTGGAAACACCATATATTTT
V gene: TRBV6-5
J gene: TRBJ1-3
D gene: NA
clone size: NA

CDR3 protein: CASSFERGSYGYTF
CDR3 DNA: TGTGCCAGCAGTTTTGAAAGGGGGTCCTATGGCTACACCTTC
V gene: TRBV28
J gene: TRBJ1-2
D gene: NA
clone size: NA

CDR3 protein: CASSQRGLAGKTGELFF
CDR3 DNA: TGTGCCAGCAGTCAGCGGGGACTAGCGGGCAAAACCGGGGAGCTGTTTTTT
V gene: TRBV9
J gene: TRBJ2-2
D gene: TRBD2
clone size: NA

CDR3 protein: CSVRDRGLNGYTF
CDR3 DNA: TGCAGCGTTAGGGACAGGGGATTAAATGGCTACACCTTC
V gene: TRBV29-1
J gene: TRBJ1-2
D gene: TRBD1
clone size: NA

CDR3 protein: CASSLDGIYNEQFF
CDR3 DNA: TGCGCCAGCAGCCTAGACGGTATCTACAATGAGCAGTTCTTC
V gene: TRBV5-1
J gene: TRBJ2-1
D gene: NA
clone size: NA

CDR3 protein: CASSPRLNEQYF
CDR3 DNA: TGTGCCAGCAGCCCGAGGCTCAACGAGCAGTACTTC
V gene: TRBV28
J gene: TRBJ2-7
D gene: NA
clone size: NA

CDR3 protein: CASAAANNQPQHF
CDR3 DNA: TGTGCCAGCGCCGCGGCCAACAATCAGCCCCAGCATTTT
V gene: TRBV6-5
J gene: TRBJ1-5
D gene: NA
clone size: once

CDR3 protein: CASSTTGTAAYEQYF
CDR3 DNA: TGCGCCAGCAGTACGACCGGGACAGCCGCCTACGAGCAGTACTTC
V gene: TRBV4-3
J gene: TRBJ2-7
D gene: TRBD1
clone size: NA

CDR3 protein: CASSLIGDEQFF
CDR3 DNA: TGTGCCAGCAGCTTAATCGGGGATGAGCAGTTCTTC
V gene: TRBV7-3
J gene: TRBJ2-1
D gene: NA
clone size: NA

CDR3 protein: CASSDPRLDSTDTQYF
CDR3 DNA: TGTGCCAGCAGTGACCCTAGACTAGATAGCACAGATACGCAGTATTTT
V gene: TRBV6-2/TRBV6-3
J gene: TRBJ2-3
D gene: NA
clone size: NA

CDR3 protein: CSVEGGTGRAYNEQFF
CDR3 DNA: TGCAGCGTTGAAGGAGGGACAGGGAGGGCCTACAATGAGCAGTTCTTC
V gene: TRBV29-1
J gene: TRBJ2-1
D gene: TRBD1
clone size: NA

CDR3 protein: CASSQDLSGAGEETQYF
CDR3 DNA: TGCGCCAGCAGCCAAGATTTATCCGGAGCGGGAGAAGAGACCCAGTACTTC
V gene: TRBV4-1
J gene: TRBJ2-5
D gene: TRBD2
clone size: NA

CDR3 protein: CASKTGGVDEQFF
CDR3 DNA: TGTGCCAGTAAGACAGGTGGGGTGGATGAGCAGTTCTTC
V gene: TRBV19
J gene: TRBJ2-1
D gene: NA
clone size: once

CDR3 protein: CASSPQGGSIQYF
CDR3 DNA: TGTGCCAGCAGCCCACAGGGCGGAAGCATTCAGTACTTC
V gene: TRBV7-2
J gene: TRBJ2-4
D gene: NA
clone size: few

CDR3 protein: CASSVSGRLDEQYF
CDR3 DNA: TGTGCCAGCAGCGTTAGCGGGAGGTTGGACGAGCAGTACTTC
V gene: TRBV9
J gene: TRBJ2-7
D gene: TRBD2
clone size: NA

CDR3 protein: CASSPQLAGLAVSEQYF
CDR3 DNA: TGTGCCAGCAGCCCACAACTAGCGGGACTAGCGGTAAGCGAGCAGTACTTC
V gene: TRBV7-9
J gene: TRBJ2-7
D gene: TRBD2
clone size: NA

CDR3 protein: CASSLERSTEAFF
CDR3 DNA: TGTGCCAGCAGCTTGGAGAGGAGCACTGAAGCTTTCTTT
V gene: TRBV7-2
J gene: TRBJ1-1
D gene: NA
clone size: NA

CDR3 protein: CASSLLWRTQRGYEQFF
CDR3 DNA: TGTGCCAGCAGTTTATTGTGGAGGACTCAAAGGGGGTATGAGCAGTTCTTC
V gene: TRBV27
J gene: TRBJ2-1
D gene: NA
clone size: NA

CDR3 protein: CATSSSREAANVLTF
CDR3 DNA: TGTGCCACCAGCAGTTCCCGTGAGGCGGCCAACGTCCTGACTTTC
V gene: TRBV15
J gene: TRBJ2-6
D gene: NA
clone size: few

CDR3 protein: CASSLQGGGATRETQYF
CDR3 DNA: TGTGCCAGCAGCCTACAGGGGGGGGGTGCCACAAGAGAGACCCAGTACTTC
V gene: TRBV7-2
J gene: TRBJ2-5
D gene: NA
clone size: NA

CDR3 protein: CASNRGEVGYTF
CDR3 DNA: TGTGCCAGCAACAGGGGAGAGGTTGGCTACACCTTC
V gene: TRBV6-6
J gene: TRBJ1-2
D gene: TRBD1
clone size: once

CDR3 protein: CASSIARGRGGTDTQYF
CDR3 DNA: TGTGCCAGTAGTATAGCCCGGGGGCGGGGGGGCACAGATACGCAGTATTTT
V gene: TRBV19
J gene: TRBJ2-3
D gene: TRBD2
clone size: few

CDR3 protein: CASSYRGGADTQYF
CDR3 DNA: TGTGCCAGCAGTTACCGGGGGGGCGCAGATACGCAGTATTTT
V gene: TRBV6-5
J gene: TRBJ2-3
D gene: TRBD2
clone size: NA

CDR3 protein: CASSLAGRPQHF
CDR3 DNA: TGTGCCAGCAGCTTAGCTGGGCGGCCCCAGCATTTT
V gene: TRBV7-9
J gene: TRBJ1-5
D gene: NA
clone size: once

CDR3 protein: CASSLVRGRYGYTF
CDR3 DNA: TGTGCCAGCAGTTTAGTCAGGGGCCGCTATGGCTACACCTTC
V gene: TRBV28
J gene: TRBJ1-2
D gene: NA
clone size: NA

CDR3 protein: CASRTRTRGEQYF
CDR3 DNA: TGTGCCAGCAGGACCAGGACCAGGGGCGAGCAGTACTTC
V gene: TRBV11-1
J gene: TRBJ2-7
D gene: NA
clone size: NA

CDR3 protein: CATRQGIEKLFF
CDR3 DNA: TGTGCCACTCGACAGGGAATCGAAAAACTGTTTTTT
V gene: TRBV28
J gene: TRBJ1-4
D gene: TRBD1
clone size: NA

CDR3 protein: CASSFPDGAEAFF
CDR3 DNA: TGTGCCAGCAGCTTTCCCGACGGGGCTGAAGCTTTCTTT
V gene: TRBV7-9
J gene: TRBJ1-1
D gene: NA
clone size: NA

CDR3 protein: CASSVNTGVPYGYTF
CDR3 DNA: TGTGCCAGCAGCGTAAACACAGGGGTCCCCTATGGCTACACCTTC
V gene: TRBV13
J gene: TRBJ1-2
D gene: TRBD1
clone size: NA

CDR3 protein: CASTPRRGGASPLHF
CDR3 DNA: TGTGCCAGCACCCCGCGGAGGGGGGGGGCTTCACCCCTCCACTTT
V gene: TRBV28
J gene: TRBJ1-6
D gene: NA
clone size: NA

CDR3 protein: CASSVGTYTEAFF
CDR3 DNA: TGTGCCAGCAGCGTAGGGACATACACTGAAGCTTTCTTT
V gene: TRBV9
J gene: TRBJ1-1
D gene: NA
clone size: NA

CDR3 protein: CASSVGAGGTGELFF
CDR3 DNA: TGTGCCAGCAGCGTAGGGGCAGGGGGAACCGGGGAGCTGTTTTTT
V gene: TRBV9
J gene: TRBJ2-2
D gene: TRBD1
clone size: NA

CDR3 protein: CASSLALGVNYEQYF
CDR3 DNA: TGTGCCAGCAGCTTAGCGCTCGGGGTTAACTACGAGCAGTACTTC
V gene: TRBV11-1
J gene: TRBJ2-7
D gene: NA
clone size: NA

CDR3 protein: CASSLATGGETQYF
CDR3 DNA: TGCGCCAGCAGCTTGGCGACAGGGGGAGAGACCCAGTACTTC
V gene: TRBV5-1
J gene: TRBJ2-5
D gene: TRBD1
clone size: NA

CDR3 protein: CASSFGGFEDTQYF
CDR3 DNA: TGTGCCAGCAGCTTCGGGGGGTTTGAAGATACGCAGTATTTT
V gene: TRBV5-8
J gene: TRBJ2-3
D gene: TRBD2
clone size: NA

CDR3 protein: CASSVSGRAYEQYF
CDR3 DNA: TGTGCCAGCAGCGTTAGCGGGAGAGCCTACGAGCAGTACTTC
V gene: TRBV9
J gene: TRBJ2-7
D gene: TRBD2
clone size: NA

CDR3 protein: CASRQDIGEKLFF
CDR3 DNA: TGCGCCAGCAGACAGGACATTGGTGAAAAACTGTTTTTT
V gene: TRBV10-2
J gene: TRBJ1-4
D gene: NA
clone size: NA

CDR3 protein: CASSMDRGPVGSADTQYF
CDR3 DNA: TGTGCCAGTAGTATGGACAGGGGGCCCGTGGGGAGCGCAGATACGCAGTATTTT
V gene: TRBV19
J gene: TRBJ2-3
D gene: TRBD1
clone size: NA

CDR3 protein: CASRRYLGGQGPTATNEKLFF
CDR3 DNA: TGTGCCAGCAGGCGCTACCTGGGAGGACAGGGCCCCACTGCAACTAATGAAAAACTGTTTTTT
V gene: TRBV3-1/TRBV3-2
J gene: TRBJ1-4
D gene: TRBD1
clone size: NA

CDR3 protein: CASSKNTGGRGETQYF
CDR3 DNA: TGTGCCAGTAGTAAAAACACAGGGGGCCGGGGAGAGACCCAGTACTTC
V gene: TRBV19
J gene: TRBJ2-5
D gene: TRBD1
clone size: once

CDR3 protein: CASSTTDYSPLHF
CDR3 DNA: TGTGCCAGTAGTACGACAGATTACTCACCCCTCCACTTT
V gene: TRBV19
J gene: TRBJ1-6
D gene: NA
clone size: NA

CDR3 protein: CASSLVRGQDTQYF
CDR3 DNA: TGCGCCAGCAGCTTAGTTAGGGGGCAGGATACGCAGTATTTT
V gene: TRBV5-1
J gene: TRBJ2-3
D gene: TRBD1
clone size: NA

CDR3 protein: CASSWTAAAFF
CDR3 DNA: TGTGCCAGCAGTTGGACAGCCGCTGCTTTCTTT
V gene: TRBV6-5
J gene: TRBJ1-1
D gene: NA
clone size: NA

CDR3 protein: CASSRAGGQQATQYF
CDR3 DNA: TGTGCCAGTAGTAGAGCGGGGGGGCAGCAGGCGACCCAGTACTTC
V gene: TRBV19
J gene: TRBJ2-5
D gene: TRBD2
clone size: NA

CDR3 protein: CASSPAPQGGNSPLHF
CDR3 DNA: TGTGCCAGCAGCCCCGCCCCCCAGGGAGGCAATTCACCCCTCCACTTT
V gene: TRBV27
J gene: TRBJ1-6
D gene: NA
clone size: NA